This TCR beta chain was identified during a study of blood T cell repertoires in COVID-19. Looking at the study overall: Spain, Italy and the United States supplied samples that represented acute and convalescent COVID-19. Sources were T cells, B-cell-depleted T cells, or PBMCs; the material itself was cDNA or gDNA.

The germline gives CDR1 MNHEY, CDR2 SVGAGI. The CDR3 is 14 amino acids. The germline V and J ends were trimmed by 8 bases and 0 bases, with 13 bases remaining between them. In the authors' methods: Amplification of reference gene primers was used by the study to estimate nucleated cell counts. Clones were read by immunoSEQ multiplex PCR, and TCRdb kept only the in-frame ones, dropping some. Clone size and V and J calls were adopted from that table, with D and trimming inferred from the DNA. The profile shows around 270,000 clones, about 89% of them singletons. Sequencing was carried out using peripheral blood. V is TRBV6-5 and J is TRBJ2-5; weak D call: TRBD1 (5 bases). The TCR originated in a man aged 35 to 55 who had recovered from COVID-19. CDR3 protein: CASGRDWHQETQYF. The CDR3 DNA reads as TGTGCCAGCGGCAGGGATTGGCACCAAGAGACCCAGTACTTC.